These T cell receptor beta chains were read from a single sample in a study of blood T cell repertoires in COVID-19. TCRdb's table, derived via immunoSEQ multiplex PCR, lists solely in-frame clones and lacks some. The table has about 55,000 clones, around 83% seen once. The specimen was peripheral blood. Receptors originate from a human donor in a cohort sampled during active or convalescent COVID-19. CDR3s include the opening cysteine and the closing phenylalanine or tryptophan. D genes are given only for firm matches.

len,v_gene,d_gene,CDR3aa
15,TRBV15,.,CATSRDTGRGNTIYF
17,TRBV11-3,TRBD1,CASSHSQQGVRNYGYTF
16,TRBV19,.,CASSMDDRRTIYGYTF
14,TRBV10-3,.,CAISDGVWVTEAFF
16,TRBV5-5,TRBD2,CASSLELAGGSYEQYF
13,TRBV30,.,CAWSTGVGYGYTF
13,TRBV12-3/TRBV12-4,.,CASSLRDSYEQYF
15,TRBV18,TRBD1,CASSPITGEGETQYF
14,TRBV2,.,CASSEAIRGEKLFF
14,TRBV5-6,.,CASSLGQVNTEAFF
13,TRBV3-1/TRBV3-2,.,CASSHHRVQPQHF
15,TRBV19,TRBD1,CASSAGTGGQSPLHF
15,TRBV11-2,TRBD1,CASSSGTGASYEQYF
16,TRBV9,TRBD2,CASSSPTSGVTYEQYF
16,TRBV6-2/TRBV6-3,TRBD2,CASSPRTSGGTGELFF
15,TRBV9,.,CASSVDQGSGNTIYF
16,TRBV27,.,CASSLWSRPGANVLTF
15,TRBV30,.,CAWSVDRRRGQPQHF
15,TRBV11-2,TRBD2,CASSSGLAVAGELFF
15,TRBV27,.,CASSLRGGYSYEQYF
11,TRBV20-1,.,CSASGVGEQYF
12,TRBV6-6,TRBD1,CAARDRGPEAFF